This is a list of T cell receptor beta chains from one sample in a study of identical twins. MiXCR, applied by TCRdb to the 5' RACE reads, yields one record per CDR3 protein. The sample yields around 490,000 distinct CDR3 sequences, roughly an eighth seen once. The sample also formed part of further work on yellow fever vaccine responses in identical twins.

The material sequenced was CD4+ T cells sorted from blood. These TCRs come from a woman under 30 in good health. The CDR3 runs from the conserved cysteine through the conserved F or W. The D gene is left open where the match is weak. Part of the rows lack a size; the others show once, few, many or a class for expanded clones.

>.|.|TRBV12-3/TRBV12-4|TRBJ2-4|13
CATGLVAKNIQYF
TGTGCCACCGGACTCGTAGCCAAAAACATTCAGTACTTC
>.|few|TRBV20-1|TRBJ1-3|12
CSARDSGNTIYF
TGCAGTGCTAGGGATTCGGGAAACACCATATATTTT
>.|many|TRBV29-1|TRBJ1-1|13
CSVAMGANTEAFF
TGCAGCGTCGCGATGGGCGCAAACACTGAAGCTTTCTTT
>TRBD1|.|TRBV5-1|TRBJ2-2|15
CASSLEPGGRGELFF
TGCGCCAGCAGCTTGGAGCCAGGGGGCCGCGGGGAGCTGTTTTTT
>.|.|TRBV20-1|TRBJ2-2|14
CSASGSGVTGELFF
TGCAGTGCTAGTGGGTCAGGCGTAACCGGGGAGCTGTTTTTT
>.|many|TRBV11-2|TRBJ2-3|12
CASSLGTQSQYF
TGTGCCAGCAGCTTAGGGACTCAATCGCAGTATTTT
>.|once|TRBV12-3/TRBV12-4|TRBJ2-3|10
CASSLVWIDF
TGTGCCAGCAGTTTAGTCTGGATCGATTTT
>.|.|TRBV5-1|TRBJ2-5|16
CASSLGPRDRTETQYF
TGCGCCAGCAGCTTGGGTCCCCGGGACCGTACAGAGACCCAGTACTTC
>TRBD2|many|TRBV28|TRBJ2-7|16
CASSLSSSGSSYEQYF
TGTGCCAGCAGTTTATCTTCGAGCGGGAGCTCCTACGAGCAGTACTTC
>.|.|TRBV7-3|TRBJ1-1|13
CASSTHSVGEAFF
TGTGCCAGCAGCACCCACTCGGTTGGTGAAGCTTTCTTT
>.|.|TRBV6-1|TRBJ2-7|15
CASSPGTFNSYEQYF
TGTGCCAGCAGTCCCGGGACATTCAACTCCTACGAGCAGTACTTC
>.|few|TRBV24-1|TRBJ2-7|14
CATKVQGITYEQYF
TGTGCCACGAAGGTCCAGGGCATCACATACGAGCAGTACTTC
>TRBD2|.|TRBV3-1|TRBJ2-3|15
CASSQRLAGLDTQYF
TGTGCCAGCAGCCAACGGCTAGCGGGGTTGGATACGCAGTATTTT
>TRBD1|many|TRBV7-9|TRBJ2-7|14
CASSYGQGGDEQYF
TGTGCCAGCAGCTACGGACAGGGTGGAGACGAGCAGTACTTC
>.|many|TRBV12-3/TRBV12-4|TRBJ2-7|14
CASDGPDSSYEQYF
TGTGCCAGCGACGGGCCCGACAGCTCCTACGAGCAGTACTTC
>.|few|TRBV18|TRBJ2-1|15
CASSPLPPRDNEQFF
TGTGCCAGCTCACCCCTCCCTCCTCGAGACAATGAGCAGTTCTTC
>.|.|TRBV20-1|TRBJ2-7|12
CSARTDTYEQYF
TGCAGTGCCCGAACAGATACTTACGAGCAGTACTTC
>TRBD2|few|TRBV7-6|TRBJ2-2|16
CASSLMAGANTGELFF
TGTGCCAGCAGCTTGATGGCGGGGGCGAACACCGGGGAGCTGTTTTTT
>TRBD1|few|TRBV5-1|TRBJ1-2|16
CASSVGGTGPNYGYTF
TGCGCCAGCAGCGTAGGAGGGACAGGGCCTAACTATGGCTACACCTTC
>.|.|TRBV6-2/TRBV6-3|TRBJ2-1|16
CASSYSGVAGGNEQFF
TGTGCCAGCAGTTACTCGGGAGTAGCCGGTGGGAATGAGCAGTTCTTC
>.|.|TRBV27|TRBJ2-1|12
CASKSGLWEQFF
TGTGCCAGCAAAAGCGGGCTTTGGGAGCAGTTCTTC
>.|.|TRBV29-1|TRBJ2-7|13
CSVEDTAGHEHYF
TGCAGCGTTGAAGATACGGCGGGCCACGAGCATTACTTC
>.|few|TRBV28|TRBJ2-3|14
CASSLPGDLDTQYF
TGTGCCAGCAGTTTGCCCGGGGACTTAGATACGCAGTATTTT
>.|.|TRBV7-2|TRBJ2-3|13
CASSLMIPDTQYF
TGTGCCAGCAGCTTAATGATCCCAGATACGCAGTATTTT
>.|.|TRBV6-2/TRBV6-3|TRBJ1-1|14
CASSYPASRKEAFF
TGTGCCAGCAGTTACCCGGCCTCCCGTAAAGAAGCTTTCTTT
>.|few|TRBV12-3/TRBV12-4|TRBJ2-7|14
CASSPRQVSYEQYF
TGTGCCAGCAGTCCCCGACAGGTCTCCTACGAGCAGTACTTC